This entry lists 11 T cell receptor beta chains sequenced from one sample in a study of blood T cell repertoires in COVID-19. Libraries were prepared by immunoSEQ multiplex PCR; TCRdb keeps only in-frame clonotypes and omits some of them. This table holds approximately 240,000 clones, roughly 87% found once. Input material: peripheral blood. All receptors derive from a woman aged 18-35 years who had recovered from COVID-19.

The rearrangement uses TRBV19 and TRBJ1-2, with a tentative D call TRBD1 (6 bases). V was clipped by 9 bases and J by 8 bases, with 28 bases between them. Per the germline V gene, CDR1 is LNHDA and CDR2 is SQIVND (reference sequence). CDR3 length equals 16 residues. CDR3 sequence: CASNPFTGWQTRGYTF. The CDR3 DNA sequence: TGTGCCAGCAACCCCTTTACAGGGTGGCAGACGAGGGGCTACACCTTC.

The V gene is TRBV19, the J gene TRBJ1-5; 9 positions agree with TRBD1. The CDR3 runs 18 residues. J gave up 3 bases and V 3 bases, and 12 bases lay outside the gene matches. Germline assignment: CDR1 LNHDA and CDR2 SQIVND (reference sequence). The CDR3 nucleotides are TGTGCCAGTAGTATTTACAGGGGGCTCAGGGGGTTCAATCAGCCCCAGCATTTT. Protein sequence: CASSIYRGLRGFNQPQHF.

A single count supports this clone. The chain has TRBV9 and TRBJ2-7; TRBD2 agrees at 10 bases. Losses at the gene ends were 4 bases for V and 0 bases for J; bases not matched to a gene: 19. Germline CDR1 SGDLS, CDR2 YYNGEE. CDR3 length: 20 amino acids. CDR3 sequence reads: CASSFTPTSGPPGPSYEQYF. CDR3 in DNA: TGTGCCAGCAGCTTCACCCCGACTAGCGGGCCCCCGGGCCCCTCCTACGAGCAGTACTTC.

The CDR3 DNA follows: TGTGCCTGGAGTCTCCAGGGGGCTAATCAGCCCCAGCATTTT. This codes for CAWSLQGANQPQHF. The chain couples TRBV30 to TRBJ1-5; 8 nucleotides agree with TRBD1. CDR1 GTSNPN and CDR2 SVGIG come from the germline V gene (reference sequence). V was clipped by 2 bases and J by 4 bases; unmatched bases: 4. The length of the CDR3 is 14 residues.

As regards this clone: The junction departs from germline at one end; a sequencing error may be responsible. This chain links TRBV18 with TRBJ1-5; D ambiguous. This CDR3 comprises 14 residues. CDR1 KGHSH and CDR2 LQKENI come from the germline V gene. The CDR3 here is CASSPTAGYQAQHF. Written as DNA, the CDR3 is TGTGCCAGCTCACCAACGGCGGGTTATCAGGCCCAGCATTTT.

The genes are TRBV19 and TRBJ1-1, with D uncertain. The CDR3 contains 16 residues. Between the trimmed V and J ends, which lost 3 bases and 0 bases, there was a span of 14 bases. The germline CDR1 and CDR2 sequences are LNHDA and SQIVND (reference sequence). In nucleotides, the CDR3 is TGTGCCAGTAGTATCTCCCCAGGTGCTATGAACACTGAAGCTTTCTTT. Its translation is CASSISPGAMNTEAFF.

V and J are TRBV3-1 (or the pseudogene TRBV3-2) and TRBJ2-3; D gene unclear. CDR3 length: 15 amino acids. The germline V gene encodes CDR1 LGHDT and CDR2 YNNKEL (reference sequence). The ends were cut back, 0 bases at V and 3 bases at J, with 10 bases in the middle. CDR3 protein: CASSQDRWRTDTQYF. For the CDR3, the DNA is TGTGCCAGCAGCCAAGATCGTTGGAGAACAGATACGCAGTATTTT.

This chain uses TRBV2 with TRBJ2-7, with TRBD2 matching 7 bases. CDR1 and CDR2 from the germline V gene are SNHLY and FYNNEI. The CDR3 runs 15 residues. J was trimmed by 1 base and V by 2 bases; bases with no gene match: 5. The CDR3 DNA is TGTGCCAGCAGTGAACGGTCTAGCGGATCCTACGAGCAGTACTTC. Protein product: CASSERSSGSYEQYF.

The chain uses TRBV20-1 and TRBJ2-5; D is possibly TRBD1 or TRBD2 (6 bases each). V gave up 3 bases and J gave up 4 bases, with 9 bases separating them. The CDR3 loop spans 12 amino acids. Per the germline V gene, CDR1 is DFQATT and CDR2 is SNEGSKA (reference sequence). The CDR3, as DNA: TGCAGTGCTAGTGGGGGGCGAGAGACCCAGTACTTC. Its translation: CSASGGRETQYF.

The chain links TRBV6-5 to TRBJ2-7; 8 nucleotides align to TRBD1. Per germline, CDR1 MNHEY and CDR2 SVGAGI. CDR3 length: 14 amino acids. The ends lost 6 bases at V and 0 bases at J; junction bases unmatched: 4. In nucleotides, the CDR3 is TGTGCCAGCAGAAGGACAGGGAGCTCCTACGAGCAGTACTTC. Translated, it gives CASRRTGSSYEQYF.

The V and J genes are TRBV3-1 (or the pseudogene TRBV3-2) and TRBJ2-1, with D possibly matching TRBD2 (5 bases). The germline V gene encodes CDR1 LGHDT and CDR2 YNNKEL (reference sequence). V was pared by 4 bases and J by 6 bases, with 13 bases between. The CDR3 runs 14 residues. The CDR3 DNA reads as TGTGCCAGCAGCCCCCTTCCCCGGGGCAATGAGCAGTTCTTC. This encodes CASSPLPRGNEQFF.